Below, 18 T cell receptor beta chains from the same sample are listed, as sequenced in a study of regulatory T cells in long-lasting Graves disease. TCR beta libraries were built with iRepertoire HTBI primers and Arm-PCR of CDR3 regions. TCRdb independently ran MiXCR on the multiplex PCR reads; one entry per CDR3 protein. Here the sample spans roughly 510,000 distinct CDR3 sequences, around 15% being singletons. The time point was: newly diagnosed GD, antithyroid drugs for less than 3 months. The TCR library was prepared using RNA isolated from PBMCs. Separately, the same data were catalogued under a study of T cells in Graves' hyperthyroidism and ophthalmopathy.

The specimen was peripheral blood mononuclear cells (PBMCs), collected at new diagnosis, from a patient treated with antithyroid drugs. The receptors here all came from a man aged 18 to 29 with Graves disease.

This clonotype was detected only a few times. The rearrangement uses TRBV20-1 and TRBJ2-4, with D possibly matching TRBD1 (6 bases). This CDR3 comprises 17 residues. The germline V and J ends were trimmed by 6 bases and 0 bases, with 21 bases remaining between them. CDR1 is DFQATT and CDR2 is SNEGSKA in the germline V gene (reference sequence). The CDR3 DNA sequence: TGCAGTGCACATGATGCAGGGGCTTATACAGCCAAAAACATTCAGTACTTC. This sequence encodes CSAHDAGAYTAKNIQYF.

This clonotype was detected ten times or more. This chain uses TRBV11-2 with TRBJ2-5; either TRBD1 or TRBD2 may fit D (6 bases each). The length of the CDR3 is 14 residues. The V gene lost 7 bases and the J gene lost 5 bases, with 17 bases spanning the gap. Germline values: CDR1 SGHAT, CDR2 FQNNGV. The CDR3 loop reads CASNPTGREETQYF. DNA for the CDR3: TGTGCCAGCAACCCGACAGGTCGGGAGGAGACCCAGTACTTC.

This clonotype has ten or more counts. V is TRBV3-1 and J is TRBJ1-6, with a possible D match to TRBD1 (6 bases). V was trimmed by 4 bases and J by 0 bases, leaving 16 bases between them. The CDR3 is made up of 18 amino acids. The germline V gene encodes CDR1 LGHDT and CDR2 YNNKEL (reference sequence). CDR3 protein: CASSLTTGTGSYNSPLHF. Written as DNA, the CDR3 is TGTGCCAGCAGCCTTACTACAGGGACCGGCTCCTATAATTCACCCCTCCACTTT.

This clonotype was observed a few times. The rearrangement links TRBV12-3 or TRBV12-4 to TRBJ2-2, with 7 positions matching TRBD2. The V and J ends lost 5 bases and 6 bases, in that order; junction bases with no gene match: 3. CDR3 size: 13 residues. As DNA, the CDR3 is TGTGCCAGCAGTAGCGGGGAGTCCGGGGAGCTGTTTTTT. This gives the protein CASSSGESGELFF.

This clonotype was counted ten times or more. This chain uses TRBV30 with TRBJ2-1; D possibly corresponds to TRBD2 (6 bases). V lost 4 bases to trimming and J lost 10 bases, with 11 bases between them. The germline CDR1 and CDR2 sequences are GTSNPN and SVGIG (reference sequence). The CDR3 has 11 amino acids. The CDR3 protein is CAWTSSDEQFF. Written as DNA, the CDR3 is TGTGCCTGGACGTCTAGCGACGAGCAGTTCTTC.

This clonotype has just a few counts. V and J are TRBV5-6 and TRBJ2-5; 7 bases align to TRBD1. J gave up 1 base and V 1 base, and 7 bases lay outside the gene matches. The CDR3 length is 16 residues. Germline V gene data show CDR1 as SGHDT and CDR2 as YYEEEE. The CDR3 DNA reads TGTGCCAGCAGCTTGTCTGGATGGGACAGCCAAGAGACCCAGTACTTC. It codes for CASSLSGWDSQETQYF. The full variable domain, in which reference TRBV5-6 and TRBJ2-5 provide the parts outside the CDR3, is DAGVTQSPTHLIKTRGQQVTLRCSPKSGHDTVSWYQQALGQGPQFIFQYYEEEERQRGNFPDRFSGHQFPNYSSELNVNALLLGDSALYLCASSLSGWDSQETQYFGPGTRLLVL.

Many counts were recorded for this clonotype. This rearrangement joins TRBV5-1 to TRBJ2-3; 7 positions match TRBD1. CDR1 and CDR2 (germline): SGHRS, YFSETQ. V gave up 5 bases and J gave up 5 bases; unmatched junction bases: 8. The CDR3 loop spans 14 amino acids. The CDR3 sequence is CASSPGQSIDTQYF. CDR3 coding DNA: TGCGCCAGCAGTCCGGGACAGAGTATAGATACGCAGTATTTT.

This clonotype has a count of ten or more. The CDR3 region is CATTGGGSLNYEQYF. The CDR3 region has the DNA TGTGCCACCACGGGGGGAGGGTCCCTCAATTACGAGCAGTACTTC. V usage is TRBV28 and J usage is TRBJ2-7; 7 bases align to TRBD2. With 10 bases clipped from V and 4 bases from J, the junction kept 16 bases outside the gene matches. This CDR3 is built from 15 residues. Germline assignment: CDR1 MDHEN and CDR2 SYDVKM.

This clonotype was picked up many times. The chain has TRBV6-1 and TRBJ1-5; TRBD1 agrees at 7 bases. Germline loops: CDR1 MNHNS, CDR2 SASEGT. This CDR3 region has 14 residues. V trimming: 8 bases; J trimming: 4 bases; junction bases outside the gene matches: 8. DNA of the CDR3: TGTGCCAGCCTCTTTGAGACAGGGAATCAGCCCCAGCATTTT. It codes for CASLFETGNQPQHF.

This clonotype was seen repeatedly, ten times or more. The genes are TRBV7-3 and TRBJ2-1; D is perhaps TRBD1 or TRBD2 (5 bases each). The CDR3 length is 14 residues. The germline V gene encodes CDR1 SGHTA and CDR2 FQGTGA. Between the trimmed V and J ends, which lost 9 bases and 8 bases, there was a span of 20 bases. DNA of the CDR3: TGTGCCAGTTCGAGGCAGGGCGGGTCCTATGAGCAGTTCTTC. This encodes CASSRQGGSYEQFF.

The chain links TRBV7-8 to TRBJ1-1, with 7 bases lining up with TRBD1. Germline loops: CDR1 SGHVS, CDR2 FQNEAQ. The CDR3 has 13 amino acids. Trimming cost V 5 bases and J 5 bases; bases outside gene matches: 5. The CDR3 protein is CASSARQGTEAFF. The CDR3 region has the DNA TGTGCCAGCAGCGCCAGACAGGGTACTGAAGCTTTCTTT.

This clonotype has ten or more counts. The CDR3 DNA follows: TGTGCCAGCAGTTCGGGACTACGCTTATCGTTAATCGGGAGGAAGTTAGGGACAGATACGCAGTATTTT. It encodes CASSSGLRLSLIGRKLGTDTQYF. The J gene is TRBJ2-3, the V gene TRBV28; 7 bases are a match to TRBD2. CDR1 MDHEN and CDR2 SYDVKM come from the germline V gene. V gave up 4 bases and J gave up 3 bases; unmatched junction bases: 31. This CDR3 contains 23 residues.

In its sample, this clonotype was seen a few times. This chain links TRBV2 with TRBJ1-5, with 8 bases matching TRBD1. CDR3 length: 16 residues. Germline V gene lookup returns CDR1 SNHLY and CDR2 FYNNEI. With 6 bases clipped from V and 2 bases from J, the junction kept 9 bases outside the gene matches. Here the CDR3 reads CASRAPDRAGNQPQHF. The DNA of the CDR3 is TGTGCCAGCAGAGCTCCGGACAGGGCTGGCAATCAGCCCCAGCATTTT.

To note about this clonotype: This clone may be a read error of a much larger clone one base away. The conserved phenylalanine or tryptophan normally closing the CDR3 is absent here, so this likely arose from a read error. V and J are TRBV28 and TRBJ2-5, with 8 bases fitting TRBD2. V was clipped by 6 bases and J by 5 bases; unmatched bases: 5. The germline gives CDR1 MDHEN, CDR2 SYDVKM. CDR3 size: 13 residues. The CDR3 DNA follows: TGTGCCAGCAGCGGGGGGGCCGACGAGACCCAGTACATC. Amino acid sequence: CASSGGADETQYI.

The chain has TRBV6-2 or TRBV6-3 and TRBJ2-2; D unresolved. The CDR3 totals 14 residues. V gave up 7 bases and J gave up 1 base, with 10 bases separating them. CDR1 is MNHEY, CDR2 SVGEGT, per germline. The CDR3 protein is CASTLWRNTGELFF. As DNA, the CDR3 is TGTGCCAGCACTCTCTGGAGGAACACCGGGGAGCTGTTTTTT.

This chain joins TRBV5-6 and TRBJ1-2; weak D call: TRBD1 (6 bases). Trimming removed 6 bases at V and 6 bases at J, with 9 bases between. The CDR3 is 11 residues long. Germline V gives CDR1 SGHDT, CDR2 YYEEEE. DNA of the CDR3: TGTGCCAGCAAACAGGGTGATGGCTACACCTTC. Translation: CASKQGDGYTF.

This clonotype was seen only a few times. The chain recombines TRBV20-1 with TRBJ2-3, with D possibly called TRBD1 or TRBD2 (5 bases each). The germline V gene encodes CDR1 DFQATT and CDR2 SNEGSKA (reference sequence). V was cut by 0 bases and J by 3 bases, with 13 bases left in between. The CDR3 has 15 residues. CDR3 bases: TGCAGTGCTAGAGATAATCAAGGGACGACAGATACGCAGTATTTT. Its protein is CSARDNQGTTDTQYF.

This clonotype was counted between two and nine times. This sequence joins TRBV20-1 and TRBJ2-3; D uncertain. CDR3 length equals 14 residues. From germline, CDR1 is DFQATT and CDR2 SNEGSKA (reference sequence). With 3 bases removed from V and 6 bases from J, the gap between germline ends came to 16 bases. Written as DNA, the CDR3 is TGCAGTGCTAGTTCCCGGCGGATCCGGGATACGCAGTATTTT. The encoded protein is CSASSRRIRDTQYF.